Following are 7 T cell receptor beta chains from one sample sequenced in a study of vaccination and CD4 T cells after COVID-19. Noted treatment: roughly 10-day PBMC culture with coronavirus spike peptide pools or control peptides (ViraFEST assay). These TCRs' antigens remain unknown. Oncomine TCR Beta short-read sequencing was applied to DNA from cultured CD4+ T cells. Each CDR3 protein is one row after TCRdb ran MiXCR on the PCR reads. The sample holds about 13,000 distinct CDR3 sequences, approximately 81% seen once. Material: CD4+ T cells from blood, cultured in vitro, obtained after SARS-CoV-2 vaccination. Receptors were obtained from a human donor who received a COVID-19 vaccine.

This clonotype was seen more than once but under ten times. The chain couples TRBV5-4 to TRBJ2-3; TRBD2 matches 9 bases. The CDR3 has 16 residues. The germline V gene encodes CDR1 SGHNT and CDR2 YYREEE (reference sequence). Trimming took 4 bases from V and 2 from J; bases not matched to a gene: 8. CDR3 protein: CASSLISGGDTDTQYF. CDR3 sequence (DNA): TGTGCCAGCAGCCTAATTAGCGGGGGCGACACAGATACGCAGTATTTT.

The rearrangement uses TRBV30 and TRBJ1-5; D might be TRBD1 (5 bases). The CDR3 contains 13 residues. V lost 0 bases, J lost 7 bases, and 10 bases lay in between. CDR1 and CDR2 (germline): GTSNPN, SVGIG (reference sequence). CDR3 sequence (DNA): TGTGCCTGGAGTGTTGCGGGGCGACAGCCCCAGCATTTT. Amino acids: CAWSVAGRQPQHF.

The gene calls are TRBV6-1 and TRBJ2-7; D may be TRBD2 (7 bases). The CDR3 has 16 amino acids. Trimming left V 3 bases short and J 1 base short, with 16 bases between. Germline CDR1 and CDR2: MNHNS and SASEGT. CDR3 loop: CASSELGRGPSYEQYF. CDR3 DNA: TGTGCCAGCAGTGAGTTGGGGCGGGGGCCTTCCTACGAGCAGTACTTC.

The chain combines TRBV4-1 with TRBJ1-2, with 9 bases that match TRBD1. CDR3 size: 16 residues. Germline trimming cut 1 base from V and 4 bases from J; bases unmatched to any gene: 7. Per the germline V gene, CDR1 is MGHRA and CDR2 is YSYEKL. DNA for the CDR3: TGCGCCAGCAGCCAAGGGGTGGACAGGGGCGTCTATGGCTACACCTTC. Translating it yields CASSQGVDRGVYGYTF.

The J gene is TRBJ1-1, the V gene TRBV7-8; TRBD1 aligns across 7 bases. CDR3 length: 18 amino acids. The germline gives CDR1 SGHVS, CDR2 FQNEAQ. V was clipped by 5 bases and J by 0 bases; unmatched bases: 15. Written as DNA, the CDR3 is TGTGCCAGCAGCATTAGGACAGGAGGGGGGATCATGAACACTGAAGCTTTCTTT. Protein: CASSIRTGGGIMNTEAFF.

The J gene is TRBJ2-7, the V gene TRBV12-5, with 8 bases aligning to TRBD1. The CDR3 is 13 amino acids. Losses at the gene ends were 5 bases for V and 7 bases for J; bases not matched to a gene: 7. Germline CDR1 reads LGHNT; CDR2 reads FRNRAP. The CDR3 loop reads CASGLLTGEEQYF. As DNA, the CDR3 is TGTGCTAGTGGTCTCCTGACAGGGGAAGAGCAGTACTTC.

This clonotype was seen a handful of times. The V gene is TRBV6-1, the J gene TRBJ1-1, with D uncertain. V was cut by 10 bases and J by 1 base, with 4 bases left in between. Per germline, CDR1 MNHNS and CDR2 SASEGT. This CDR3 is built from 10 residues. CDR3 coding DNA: TGTGCCACCAAGAACACTGAAGCTTTCTTT. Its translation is CATKNTEAFF.